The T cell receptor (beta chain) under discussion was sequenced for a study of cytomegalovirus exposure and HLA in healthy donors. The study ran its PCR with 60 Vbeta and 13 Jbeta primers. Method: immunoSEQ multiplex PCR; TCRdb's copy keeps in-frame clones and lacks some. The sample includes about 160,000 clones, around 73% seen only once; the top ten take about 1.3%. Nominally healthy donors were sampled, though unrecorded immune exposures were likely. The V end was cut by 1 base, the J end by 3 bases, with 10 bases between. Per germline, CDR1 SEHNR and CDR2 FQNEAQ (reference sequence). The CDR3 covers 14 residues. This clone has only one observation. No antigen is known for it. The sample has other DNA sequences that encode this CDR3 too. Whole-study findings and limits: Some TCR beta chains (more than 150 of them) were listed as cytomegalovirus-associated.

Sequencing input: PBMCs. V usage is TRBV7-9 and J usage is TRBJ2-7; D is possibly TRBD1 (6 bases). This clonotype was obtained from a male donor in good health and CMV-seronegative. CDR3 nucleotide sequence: TGTGCCAGCAGCTTAGTTGGCAGGGGCTACGAGCAGTACTTC. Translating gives CASSLVGRGYEQYF.